This is a list of T cell receptor beta chains from one sample in a study of shared clonotypes between healthy human individuals. TCRdb's copy holds only in-frame clones and misses some; the assay was immunoSEQ multiplex PCR. The data hold about 530,000 clones, with approximately 95% observed a single time. Sequenced sample: naive CD4+ T cells sorted from blood. Receptor source: a woman under 40 in good health. Both conserved end residues are part of each CDR3. The D gene is left open where the match is weak. Some rows mark clone size as missing; the rest say once, few, many or name a class of expanded clone.

d_call	clone_size	v_call	j_call	cdr3_nt	cdr3_aa
TRBD2	NA	TRBV15	TRBJ2-2	TGTGCCACCAGCAGCGCACCGGGGGGGACTTACACCGGGGAGCTGTTTTTT	CATSSAPGGTYTGELFF
NA	NA	TRBV28	TRBJ2-5	TGTGCCAGCAGTTTAGGACAGACCCAGTACTTC	CASSLGQTQYF
NA	NA	TRBV11-2	TRBJ1-2	TGTGCCAGCACCCTCGTCCTCAACTATGGCTACACCTTC	CASTLVLNYGYTF
TRBD1	NA	TRBV7-2	TRBJ2-2	TGTGCCAGCAGCAGCGACAGGGTGAACACCGGGGAGCTGTTTTTT	CASSSDRVNTGELFF
NA	NA	TRBV6-1	TRBJ2-5	TGTGCCAGCAGTGACGTCGGAGAGACCCAGTACTTC	CASSDVGETQYF
TRBD1	NA	TRBV4-2	TRBJ2-7	TGTGCCAGCAGCATGGCAGGGACAGGGAAGTACGAGCAGTACTTC	CASSMAGTGKYEQYF
TRBD2	NA	TRBV28	TRBJ2-7	TGTGCCAGCAGCAGAGGGGCTAGCGGGAACTACGAGCAGTACTTC	CASSRGASGNYEQYF
NA	NA	TRBV7-6	TRBJ2-5	TGTGCCAGCAGCTTAGCGGGACCGCAAGAGACCCAGTACTTC	CASSLAGPQETQYF
TRBD1	NA	TRBV7-2	TRBJ2-5	TGTGCCAGCAGCTTAGGGACAGGGTTCCAAGAGACCCAGTACTTC	CASSLGTGFQETQYF
NA	NA	TRBV29-1	TRBJ2-4	TGCAGCGTTCGGATTGGGGTAGCCAAAAACATTCAGTACTTC	CSVRIGVAKNIQYF
NA	NA	TRBV6-1	TRBJ1-4	TGTGCCAGCAGTGACAGGACGCGCGGAAAGGAAAAACTGTTTTTT	CASSDRTRGKEKLFF
TRBD1	NA	TRBV19	TRBJ1-6	TGTGCCAGTAGATCCTTGGACAGGGAACAATCACCCCTCCACTTT	CASRSLDREQSPLHF
NA	NA	TRBV20-1	TRBJ1-2	TGCAGTGCTAGGGGTGGCTACACCTTC	CSARGGYTF
NA	once	TRBV15	TRBJ2-1	TGTGCCACCAGCAGAGACAGGGCCTCCTACAATGAGCAGTTCTTC	CATSRDRASYNEQFF
NA	NA	TRBV28	TRBJ1-1	TGTGCCAGCAGCGACAGGATGAACACTGAAGCTTTCTTT	CASSDRMNTEAFF
NA	NA	TRBV5-4	TRBJ1-3	TGTGCCAGCAGCTTCTCCCGCCAGGGGCACTCTGGAAACACCATATATTTT	CASSFSRQGHSGNTIYF
TRBD2	NA	TRBV5-8	TRBJ2-3	TGTGCCAGCAGCTTGGGGCTAGCGGTGGGCACAGATACGCAGTATTTT	CASSLGLAVGTDTQYF
NA	NA	TRBV6-5	TRBJ2-7	TGTGCCAGCAGTCCCTCCGGGACACCCTACGAGCAGTACTTC	CASSPSGTPYEQYF
NA	NA	TRBV19	TRBJ2-7	TGTGCCAGTAGTATAGCGTTGCCAGCCGTGACCACCTACGAGCAGTACTTC	CASSIALPAVTTYEQYF
NA	NA	TRBV27	TRBJ1-5	TGTGCCAGCAACCTCTTTGGGTATAGCAATCAGCCCCAGCATTTT	CASNLFGYSNQPQHF
TRBD2	NA	TRBV28	TRBJ2-3	TGTGCCAGCAGTACTAGCGGGAACACAGATACGCAGTATTTT	CASSTSGNTDTQYF
TRBD2	NA	TRBV9	TRBJ2-5	TGTGCCAGCAGCGTACTAGCGGGAGGGACCTGGGAGACCCAGTACTTC	CASSVLAGGTWETQYF
TRBD2	NA	TRBV5-1	TRBJ2-5	TGCGCCAGCAGCTATAGCGGGAGGGAAGAGACCCAGTACTTC	CASSYSGREETQYF
NA	NA	TRBV2	TRBJ1-4	TGTGCCAGCCAGATTCGAGGGGCTGAAAAACTGTTTTTT	CASQIRGAEKLFF
NA	NA	TRBV19	TRBJ2-5	TGTGCCAGTAGTATAGTCTCTCTGGGGTCAGAGACCCAGTACTTC	CASSIVSLGSETQYF
NA	NA	TRBV10-3	TRBJ2-1	TGTGCCATCAGTGACGGACGGAATGAGCAGTTCTTC	CAISDGRNEQFF
NA	NA	TRBV5-1	TRBJ1-1	TGCGCCAGCAGCTTGGCGCAGGTATCCACTGAAGCTTTCTTT	CASSLAQVSTEAFF
NA	once	TRBV7-9	TRBJ1-4	TGTGCCAGCAGCAGCAGGGTGACTAATGAAAAACTGTTTTTT	CASSSRVTNEKLFF
TRBD1	NA	TRBV18	TRBJ2-1	TGTGCCAGCAGCAGGGGGACTGAGCAGTTCTTC	CASSRGTEQFF
TRBD2	NA	TRBV27	TRBJ2-7	TGTGCCAGCAGTTTGGCAGGGAGGGCCTACGAGCAGTACTTC	CASSLAGRAYEQYF
NA	NA	TRBV5-5	TRBJ2-2	TGTGCCAGCAGCTTGTCCGCGAACACCGGGGAGCTGTTTTTT	CASSLSANTGELFF
NA	NA	TRBV7-8	TRBJ2-7	TGTGCCAGCACCAAAGAGTGGGGCTACGAGCAGTACTTC	CASTKEWGYEQYF
TRBD2	NA	TRBV4-1	TRBJ2-1	TGCGCCAGCGGATCGGGAGGTTACAATGAGCAGTTCTTC	CASGSGGYNEQFF
NA	NA	TRBV6-6	TRBJ2-1	TGTGCCACCAAGGGTGAGGTAATCAATGAGCAGTTCTTC	CATKGEVINEQFF
TRBD1	NA	TRBV6-5	TRBJ2-1	TGTGCCACGCGCGCCGGGACAGGGGGCAGGAGTGAGCAGTTCTTC	CATRAGTGGRSEQFF
NA	NA	TRBV2	TRBJ1-4	TGTGCCAGCCAGGGTGGGGAGAATGAAAAACTGTTTTTT	CASQGGENEKLFF
NA	NA	TRBV2	TRBJ2-3	TGTGCCACGACCCTACAGGGTAGTGAGGCAGATACGCAGTATTTT	CATTLQGSEADTQYF
NA	NA	TRBV19	TRBJ2-7	TGTGCCAGTAGCTCCGGGTCGGTGCCCTACGAGCAGTACTTC	CASSSGSVPYEQYF
NA	NA	TRBV5-4	TRBJ1-1	TGTGCCAGCAGCTTGGTCGCGGGAATGAACACTGAAGCTTTCTTT	CASSLVAGMNTEAFF
TRBD2	NA	TRBV5-1	TRBJ2-1	TGCGCCAGCAGCTTTAACGGGGGGGATAATGAGCAGTTCTTC	CASSFNGGDNEQFF
TRBD1	once	TRBV28	TRBJ2-7	TGTGCCAGCAGTTTCCTGACCCGGACAGGGGGCTACGAGCAGTACTTC	CASSFLTRTGGYEQYF
TRBD2	NA	TRBV11-1	TRBJ2-4	TGTGCCAGCAGCACACTAGCGGGAGCTGGCAAAAACATTCAGTACTTC	CASSTLAGAGKNIQYF
TRBD2	NA	TRBV7-6	TRBJ2-7	TGTGCCAGCAGCCGATATACTAGCGGGAGGGACGAGCAGTACTTC	CASSRYTSGRDEQYF
NA	NA	TRBV19	TRBJ2-6	TGTGCCAGTAGTATACTGGGCCCAAACGTCCTGACTTTC	CASSILGPNVLTF
NA	NA	TRBV6-6	TRBJ2-1	TGTGCCAGCAGTTACTCGGGGAATGAGCAGTTCTTC	CASSYSGNEQFF
TRBD2	once	TRBV7-3	TRBJ2-2	TGTGCCAGCAGCTCTAGCGGGGGAAACACCGGGGAGCTGTTTTTT	CASSSSGGNTGELFF
NA	NA	TRBV5-1	TRBJ2-2	TGCGCCAGCAGCTTGGCACCCCAAGCGGGTAACACCGGGGAGCTGTTTTTT	CASSLAPQAGNTGELFF
TRBD2	NA	TRBV10-2	TRBJ2-7	TGCGCCACCGCACTAGCGGGAGCCCCCGAGCAGTACTTC	CATALAGAPEQYF
NA	NA	TRBV19	TRBJ1-2	TGTGCCAGTATGCGGGCCCACAGATCCGGACCTAACTATGGCTACACCTTC	CASMRAHRSGPNYGYTF
NA	NA	TRBV27	TRBJ2-7	TGTGCCAGCAGTTTATGGGTGGGTTCCTACGAGCAGTACTTC	CASSLWVGSYEQYF
NA	NA	TRBV5-1	TRBJ2-1	TGCGCCAGCAGCTTGGCCGGGAGTGAGCAGTTCTTC	CASSLAGSEQFF
TRBD1	NA	TRBV7-9	TRBJ1-4	TGTGCCAGCAGCCAAGCCGGGACAGGCAACGAAAAACTGTTTTTT	CASSQAGTGNEKLFF
TRBD2	NA	TRBV5-1	TRBJ2-3	TGCGCCAGCAGCTTGGCTCTAGCGGTGAGCACAGATACGCAGTATTTT	CASSLALAVSTDTQYF
TRBD2	NA	TRBV28	TRBJ2-7	TGTGCCAGCAGTTTCAGCGGCGGGAGGGGCTACGAGCAGTACTTC	CASSFSGGRGYEQYF
NA	NA	TRBV11-2	TRBJ2-7	TGTGCCAGCAGCTTCCACCAACAGGGTAGCGAGCAGTACTTC	CASSFHQQGSEQYF
NA	NA	TRBV2	TRBJ1-1	TGTGCCAGCAGACGGACGGGGGGCACTGAAGCTTTCTTT	CASRRTGGTEAFF
NA	NA	TRBV20-1	TRBJ2-3	TGCAGTGCTAGAGCGGGAGATACGCAGTATTTT	CSARAGDTQYF
NA	NA	TRBV21-1	TRBJ1-3	TGTGCCAGCAGCAAAGGACAGGGAGACACCATATATTTT	CASSKGQGDTIYF
TRBD1	NA	TRBV10-3	TRBJ1-1	TGTGCCATCAGTGAGCTAGGGACAGGGGGCACTGAAGCTTTCTTT	CAISELGTGGTEAFF
NA	NA	TRBV10-3	TRBJ2-7	TGTGCCATCGGGGGGCAAGGGGAGCAGTACTTC	CAIGGQGEQYF